Listed here are 29 T cell receptor beta chains from one sample, sequenced in a study of cytomegalovirus exposure and HLA in healthy donors. Both 60 Vbeta primers and 13 Jbeta primers went into the PCR. Generated by immunoSEQ multiplex PCR, the TCRdb table keeps only in-frame clones and is missing some. The data hold 200,000 to 250,000 clones, with over 65% observed a single time. The sample taken for sequencing was PBMCs. Receptor source: a human donor in good health.

This clone is a singleton in its sample. DNA of the CDR3: TGTGCCAGCAGCTCGGGACTAGCGGGAGTTAAGGATGAGCAGTTCTTC. Its protein product is CASSSGLAGVKDEQFF. The chain couples TRBV5-4 to TRBJ2-1, with TRBD2 matching 14 bases. The germline V gene encodes CDR1 SGHNT and CDR2 YYREEE (reference sequence). V shed 3 bases and J 8 bases; nucleotides not matched to a gene: 7. This CDR3 is built from 16 residues. The whole variable domain, remainder taken from reference TRBV5-4 and TRBJ2-1, is ETGVTQSPTHLIKTRGQQVTLRCSSQSGHNTVSWYQQALGQGPQFIFQYYREEENGRGNFPPRFSGLQFPNYSSELNVNALELDDSALYLCASSSGLAGVKDEQFFGPGTRLTVL.

In the case of this clone: Different DNA sequences within this sample yield the same CDR3. V is TRBV29-1 and J is TRBJ2-1, with a possible D match to TRBD1 (6 bases). V dropped 7 bases and J dropped 1 base, with 11 bases sitting between them. This CDR3 is built from 13 residues. Per the germline V gene, CDR1 is SQVTM and CDR2 is ANQGSEA. DNA of the CDR3: TGCAGCGCCAGAGGGACATCCTACAATGAGCAGTTCTTC. Encoded protein: CSARGTSYNEQFF.

V and J are TRBV9 and TRBJ2-2; 7 nucleotides agree with TRBD1. J was trimmed by 4 bases and V by 2 bases; bases with no gene match: 8. Germline V gives CDR1 SGDLS, CDR2 YYNGEE. The CDR3 loop spans 16 amino acids. CDR3 in amino acids: CASSVTDRATTGELFF. CDR3 DNA sequence: TGTGCCAGCAGCGTCACCGACAGGGCGACCACCGGGGAGCTGTTTTTT.

The CDR3: CASSLYYSQSPGANVLTF. The CDR3 bases are TGTGCCAGCAGTTTATACTACTCGCAGAGCCCTGGGGCCAACGTCCTGACTTTC. V and J are TRBV28 and TRBJ2-6; D is unresolved. Per the germline V gene, CDR1 is MDHEN and CDR2 is SYDVKM. V dropped 1 base and J dropped 2 bases, with 15 bases sitting between them. The CDR3 has 18 amino acids.

The rearrangement uses TRBV6-7 and TRBJ1-3, with D hard to call. TRBV6-7 is an ORF, and what it does is uncertain. Trimming cost V 4 bases and J 2 bases, with 9 bases left between them. This CDR3 has 14 amino acids. This chain's CDR3 is CASSWSKPGNTIYF. CDR3 bases: TGTGCCAGCAGTTGGTCGAAGCCTGGAAACACCATATATTTT.

The J gene is TRBJ2-1, the V gene TRBV11-2; 8 bases are shared with TRBD2. The V gene's germline CDR1 is SGHAT and CDR2 FQNNGV. CDR3 size: 14 residues. V dropped 1 base and J dropped 10; count of bases not matched to a gene: 6. In DNA form, the CDR3 reads TGTGCCAGCAGCTTAGCGGGAGGGGCTAGAGAGCAGTTCTTC. It specifies CASSLAGGAREQFF.

The rearrangement joins TRBV10-1 to TRBJ2-3; TRBD2 is a possible D gene (5 bases). Trimming stripped 6 bases from V and 2 bases from J, with 9 bases between. From germline, CDR1 is WNHNN and CDR2 SYGVQD (reference sequence). The CDR3 is made up of 13 amino acids. CDR3 region: CASSPDFTDTQYF. CDR3 coding DNA: TGCGCCAGCAGCCCGGACTTCACAGATACGCAGTATTTT.

The chain joins TRBV27 to TRBJ2-7; 9 bases match TRBD2. The CDR3 covers 16 residues. The ends lost 1 base at V and 5 bases at J; junction bases unmatched: 9. The germline gives CDR1 MNHEY, CDR2 SMNVEV (reference sequence). Here the CDR3 DNA reads TGTGCCAGCAGTTTATTTAGTAGCGGGAGTCTCAACGAGCAGTACTTC. It is translated as CASSLFSSGSLNEQYF.

Here the CDR3 reads CASSIVGESNQPQHF. For the CDR3, the DNA is TGTGCCAGTAGTATAGTCGGGGAAAGCAATCAGCCCCAGCATTTT. This chain connects TRBV19 to TRBJ1-5, with D unresolved. Trimming pared 1 base from V and 1 base from J, leaving 8 bases between. In germline, CDR1 is LNHDA, CDR2 SQIVND (reference sequence). CDR3 length: 15 residues.

This clone has only a few counts. V usage is TRBV2 and J usage is TRBJ2-3; 9 nucleotides align to TRBD1. The CDR3 contains 15 residues. Germline CDR1 is SNHLY and CDR2 is FYNNEI. J lost 1 base, V lost 7 bases, and 6 bases had no gene match. CDR3 residues: CASTRDRAGTDTQYF. As DNA, the CDR3 is TGTGCCAGCACCCGGGACAGGGCCGGCACAGATACGCAGTATTTT.

This chain connects TRBV9 to TRBJ2-7, with 9 nucleotides matching TRBD2. The trim removed 5 bases at V and 3 bases at J, leaving 9 bases unmatched. The germline V gene encodes CDR1 SGDLS and CDR2 YYNGEE. The CDR3 length is 15 residues. Here the CDR3 reads CASSLASGTYYEQYF. The DNA for the CDR3 is TGTGCCAGCAGTCTAGCTAGCGGGACGTACTACGAGCAGTACTTC.

The chain joins TRBV28 to TRBJ2-5, with a tentative D call TRBD2 (5 bases). Deletions cut 7 bases from V and 2 bases from J, with 20 bases between. This CDR3 region has 16 residues. CDR1 and CDR2 from the germline V gene are MDHEN and SYDVKM. CDR3 nucleotide sequence: TGTGCCAGCAATCCCGACGGGAACCCTAGACAAGAGACCCAGTACTTC. Translating it yields CASNPDGNPRQETQYF.

The chain joins TRBV18 to TRBJ1-1, with 12 bases identical to TRBD1. V lost 2 bases, J lost 2 bases, and 6 bases stayed unmatched. CDR1 KGHSH and CDR2 LQKENI come from the germline V gene. The CDR3 has 17 residues. The CDR3 loop is CASSPVGTGGYNTEAFF. CDR3 in DNA: TGTGCCAGCTCACCAGTGGGGACAGGGGGCTATAACACTGAAGCTTTCTTT.

About this clone itself: Other nucleotide sequences in the sample specify the same CDR3. This rearrangement joins TRBV28 to TRBJ2-7, with 10 bases aligning to TRBD2. Germline values: CDR1 MDHEN, CDR2 SYDVKM. Losses at the gene ends were 3 bases for V and 4 bases for J; bases not matched to a gene: 6. The CDR3 loop spans 15 amino acids. The CDR3 protein is CASSFAASGSYEQYF. In DNA form, the CDR3 reads TGTGCCAGCAGTTTCGCGGCTAGCGGGAGTTACGAGCAGTACTTC.

The chain uses TRBV7-3 and TRBJ2-3; TRBD2 matches 9 bases. The CDR3 runs to 20 residues. In germline, CDR1 is SGHTA, CDR2 FQGTGA. V dropped 1 base and J dropped 7; count of bases not matched to a gene: 21. DNA of the CDR3: TGTGCCAGCAGCTTAAAACCCCCCTTGGGGCTAGCGGGATTCGGACATACGCAGTATTTT. This codes for CASSLKPPLGLAGFGHTQYF. The full variable domain, completed using reference TRBV7-3 and TRBJ2-3, is GAGVSQTPSNKVTEKGKYVELRCDPISGHTALYWYRQSLGQGPEFLIYFQGTGAADDSGLPNDRFFAVRPEGSVSTLKIQRTERGDSAVYLCASSLKPPLGLAGFGHTQYFGPGTRLTVL.

This chain joins TRBV28 and TRBJ2-1; TRBD2 might be the D (6 bases). This CDR3 has 15 amino acids. Per germline, CDR1 MDHEN and CDR2 SYDVKM. V was clipped by 6 bases and J by 7 bases, with 19 bases between them. CDR3 coding DNA: TGTGCCAGCAGGGAGGGTGGGAGTCCTGCGAATGAGCAGTTCTTC. Protein: CASREGGSPANEQFF. The full variable domain, with the rest looked up from reference TRBV28 and TRBJ2-1, is DVKVTQSSRYLVKRTGEKVFLECVQDMDHENMFWYRQDPGLGLRLIYFSYDVKMKEKGDIPEGYSVSREKKERFSLILESASTNQTSMYLCASREGGSPANEQFFGPGTRLTVL.

A note on this clone: The identical CDR3 is also encoded by other nucleotide sequences in the sample. The V and J genes are TRBV5-1 and TRBJ1-2; tentative D call: TRBD1 (5 bases). V was shortened by 0 bases and J by 3 bases, with 6 bases between the two germline ends. The germline gives CDR1 SGHRS, CDR2 YFSETQ. The CDR3 is made up of 13 amino acids. The CDR3 nucleotides read TGCGCCAGCAGCTTGGAAGGGGACTATGGCTACACCTTC. It codes for CASSLEGDYGYTF.

J is TRBJ2-4 and V is TRBV6-1; a weak D match, TRBD2 (6 bases). Germline loops: CDR1 MNHNS, CDR2 SASEGT. Trimming removed 4 bases at V and 8 bases at J, with 15 bases between. The CDR3 spans 14 residues. CDR3 nucleotide sequence: TGTGCCAGCAGTGCGCGGGACTTTTCGGACATTCAGTACTTC. It specifies CASSARDFSDIQYF.

J is TRBJ1-1 and V is TRBV7-2; 8 bases map to TRBD1. V lost 5 bases and J lost 3; bases outside the gene matches: 2. The CDR3 runs to 13 residues. The germline V gene has CDR1 SGHTA and CDR2 FQGNSA. This CDR3 is CASSPTGDTEAFF. CDR3 in DNA: TGTGCCAGCAGCCCGACAGGGGACACTGAAGCTTTCTTT.

This chain joins TRBV7-9 and TRBJ1-1, with D perhaps matching TRBD1 (6 bases). This CDR3 comprises 11 residues. Germline V gene sequence: CDR1 SEHNR, CDR2 FQNEAQ (reference sequence). Trimming pared 5 bases from V and 11 bases from J, leaving 12 bases between. In nucleotides, the CDR3 is TGTGCCAGCAGCCAGGGGTTGGGGGCTTTCTTT. Its translation is CASSQGLGAFF.

The chain couples TRBV30 to TRBJ2-5; D call uncertain. The CDR3 length is 12 residues. V was cut by 3 bases and J by 5 bases, with 10 bases left in between. Per germline, CDR1 GTSNPN and CDR2 SVGIG (reference sequence). CDR3 nucleotides: TGTGCCTGGAGGAGACCGGAGGAGACCCAGTACTTC. Translation: CAWRRPEETQYF. Combining the CDR3 with reference TRBV30 and TRBJ2-5 gives the whole variable domain SQTIHQWPATLVQPVGSPLSLECTVEGTSNPNLYWYRQAAGRGLQLLFYSVGIGQISSEVPQNLSASRPQDRQFILSSKKLLLSDSGFYLCAWRRPEETQYFGPGTRLLVL.

This clone appeared a single time. V is TRBV27 and J is TRBJ2-7, with 8 positions matching TRBD1. Trimming at V came to 5 bases and at J to 7 bases, leaving 13 bases not matched to a gene. The V gene's germline CDR1 is MNHEY and CDR2 SMNVEV (reference sequence). This CDR3 has 15 residues. The CDR3 loop is CASSVRDRLLKEQYF. The CDR3, as DNA: TGTGCCAGCAGTGTAAGGGACAGGCTGCTCAAAGAGCAGTACTTC.

The rearrangement uses TRBV5-1 and TRBJ2-1; tentatively, D is TRBD2 (5 bases). This CDR3 comprises 15 residues. The germline gives CDR1 SGHRS, CDR2 YFSETQ. Trimming removed 4 bases from V and 0 bases from J, with 11 bases in between. The CDR3 reads CASSPSGSSYNEQFF. Written as DNA, the CDR3 is TGCGCCAGCAGCCCCAGCGGAAGCTCCTACAATGAGCAGTTCTTC.

Only one count was recorded for this clone. The gene calls are TRBV29-1 and TRBJ1-5, with D perhaps TRBD1 (6 bases). Between the trimmed V and J ends, which lost 4 bases and 3 bases, there was a span of 13 bases. This CDR3 comprises 14 residues. The germline CDR1 and CDR2 sequences are SQVTM and ANQGSEA. In DNA form, the CDR3 reads TGCAGCGTTGGCCAAGGGGACATCAATCAGCCCCAGCATTTT. Encoded protein: CSVGQGDINQPQHF. The full variable domain, its missing parts supplied by reference TRBV29-1 and TRBJ1-5, is SAVISQKPSRDICQRGTSLTIQCQVDSQVTMMFWYRQQPGQSLTLIATANQGSEATYESGFVIDKFPISRPNLTFSTLTVSNMSPEDSSIYLCSVGQGDINQPQHFGDGTRLSIL.

In the case of this clone: This CDR3 is also generated by other DNA sequences in the sample. The CDR3 DNA sequence: TGTGCCAGCAGTTCCCGACTAGCGGGAAGCTACGAGCAGTACTTC. The encoded protein is CASSSRLAGSYEQYF. The chain links TRBV6-5 to TRBJ2-7; 11 nucleotides line up with TRBD2. The V gene's germline CDR1 is MNHEY and CDR2 SVGAGI. V dropped 4 bases and J dropped 3; count of bases not matched to a gene: 5. The CDR3 spans 15 residues.

V usage is TRBV18 and J usage is TRBJ2-7; 9 nucleotides align to TRBD1. This CDR3 is 16 amino acids long. V gave up 5 bases and J gave up 5 bases; unmatched junction bases: 13. Germline lookup yields CDR1 KGHSH and CDR2 LQKENI. The CDR3 sequence is CASSVVRDRALNEQYF. The CDR3 DNA reads TGTGCCAGCTCAGTCGTCCGGGACAGGGCATTAAACGAGCAGTACTTC.

The chain links TRBV18 to TRBJ1-3; D gene uncertain. This CDR3 spans 16 amino acids. V gave up 6 bases and J gave up 4 bases, with 19 bases separating them. The germline gives CDR1 KGHSH, CDR2 LQKENI. CDR3 amino acids: CASSRRVQDLGNTIYF. Here the CDR3 DNA reads TGTGCCAGCTCCCGCCGAGTCCAGGACTTAGGAAACACCATATATTTT.

V is TRBV2 and J is TRBJ2-1; the match to TRBD2 covers 10 bases. The CDR3 extends over 18 amino acids. Germline CDR1 SNHLY, CDR2 FYNNEI. Losses at the gene ends were 2 bases for V and 4 bases for J; bases not matched to a gene: 11. This CDR3 is CASSEWASGRWGYNEQFF. CDR3 coding DNA: TGTGCCAGCAGTGAATGGGCTAGCGGGAGATGGGGGTACAATGAGCAGTTCTTC.

A single count supports this clone. This rearrangement joins TRBV7-3 to TRBJ2-1; TRBD2 is a possible D gene (5 bases). The length of the CDR3 is 14 residues. The V end lost 4 bases, the J end lost 6 bases, and 13 bases lay between the germline ends. CDR1 and CDR2 (germline): SGHTA, FQGTGA. The DNA of the CDR3 is TGTGCCAGCAGCTCCCAAGGAGGTCTCAATGAGCAGTTCTTC. Translation gives CASSSQGGLNEQFF.